Here is one T cell receptor (beta chain) with its context. Its specificity is not known. The data are from a study of cytomegalovirus exposure and HLA in healthy donors. Trimming removed 5 bases at V and 0 bases at J, with 17 bases between. CDR3 length: 18 amino acids. Germline V lookup: CDR1 KGHSH, CDR2 LQKENI. 60 Vbeta and 13 Jbeta primers were used in PCR. Assay used: immunoSEQ multiplex PCR; TCRdb lists only in-frame clones, some missing. The sample has 130,000 to 150,000 clones, 70% to 85% seen once. Study conclusions and caveats: Association with HLA alleles at 0.05 false discovery rate was found for roughly 17,000 TCR beta sequences in a later analysis. Later analysis demonstrated an association between a missense DCLRE1C variant and TCR beta V- and J-gene trimming. Serostatus for CMV was the only available immune exposure information.

The chain is built from TRBV18 and TRBJ2-6; the D gene is possibly TRBD1 (6 bases). Sequenced material: PBMCs. This TCR was sampled from a male donor in good health and CMV-seronegative. CDR3 bases: TGTGCCAGCTCAGCCCTCAGGGACAACTACTCTGGGGCCAACGTCCTGACTTTC. Translation: CASSALRDNYSGANVLTF.